This TCR beta chain was recovered during a study of tumor and adjacent non-tumor tissue in lung cancer listed by TCRdb under 2018. With respect to the entire study: Patients with adenocarcinoma (over 11), squamous cell carcinoma (2) and small cell lung cancer (1) were included in the cohort. Ages among the roughly 15 patients ranged from about 31 to 76 years, there were ten or so men and 5 women, and disease was at TNM stage I to III. A total of around 130,000,000 productive TCRbeta reads were generated by sequencing, corresponding to an average of around 4 million reads per sample. The study compared bulk TCRbeta repertoires from lung tumor tissue and matched distant non-tumor lung tissue of some 14 lung cancer patients. More than 25 paired specimens, one tumor and one normal lung sample per patient, were profiled by TCRbeta CDR3 sequencing.

Library preparation employed multiplex PCR. Sequencing was carried out with an Illumina HiSeq 2500. TCRbeta libraries were constructed through three rounds of nested PCR with primers (Table S4) according to protocols modified from ARM-PCR. PCR products of 200-500 bp were gel-excised and purified with the QIAquick gel extraction kit before sequencing. The authors processed their data as follows. Trimmomatic was used to clean the reads, FLASH was used to merge the reads into complete CDR3 sequences, and MiTCR was used to assign the reads to V(D)J germline segments. VDJtools was used to compute clonal diversity as the inverse Simpson's index. In-frame sequences without a premature stop codon were defined as productive reads. TCRdb ran its own pipeline on the public reads, namely fastp trimming at Q25 and MiXCR clone calling, and kept in-frame beta chains. Entries that share a CDR3 protein sequence are merged under the most common genes and DNA. None of the V and J calls come from the authors' own analysis; TCRdb made them. In all, the sample holds tens of thousands of distinct CDR3 sequences, and 75% to 90% of those were seen once. The ten largest clones represent more than 10% of the sample.

RNA was extracted from bulk unsorted tissue and checked for quality with a NanoDrop ND-1000 and an Agilent 2100. All donors had newly diagnosed lung cancer, had not received prior chemotherapy, and were admitted for thoracic surgery in China between August and November 2014. Patients who had received previous radiotherapy or chemotherapy, or who had another concurrent cancer, were excluded from the study. Surgical tissue pieces of roughly 1-2.2 cm3 were preserved in RNAlater solution and were kept at -80 degrees C until use. CDR1 and CDR2 are drawn from the germline V gene: MDHEN, SYDVKM. The CDR3 covers 14 residues, taking in both the cysteine and the phenylalanine. Only CDR3 DNA remains: 42 bases, in frame from the first base. This clonotype has only one observation. There is no known antigen for this receptor. The germline gene is not matched at one end of the junction; a read error may be the cause.

The research as a whole found: TCR diversity was significantly higher in younger patients, and greater tumor TCR diversity was associated with shorter overall survival and shorter disease-free survival. The methods do not name the sequencing platform or mention unique molecular identifiers. Significantly higher TCR diversity (inverse Simpson) was observed in tumor tissue than in normal lung tissue (around 460 vs 160, P = 0.0075, Mann-Whitney U test). Only about 15 patients were in the cohort, and the authors stated that larger samples and more detailed clinical data are needed. The top 100 clones made up a significantly larger cumulative share of the repertoire in normal lung than in tumor tissue. Peripheral blood was not sequenced, so blood TCRbeta repertoires in these lung cancer patients were not examined.

The rearranged chain carries TRBV28 and TRBJ2-7; too little of a D gene remains to name it. The sequencing sample was made of lung tumor tissue. This TCR came from a woman aged 50 to 60 with non-small cell lung cancer. The DNA is TGTGCGAGCAGTCTTTGGGATCGATCCTACGAGCAGTACTTC. The translation is CASSLWDRSYEQYF.